These 23 T cell receptor beta chains originate from one sample sequenced in a study of blood T cell repertoires in COVID-19. Produced via immunoSEQ multiplex PCR; TCRdb's table is partial and in-frame only. The sample consists of roughly 40,000 clones, about 91% of them appearing once. The sample was peripheral blood. All receptors derive from a man aged 45-65 years with active COVID-19.

This clone was observed once. The chain is built from TRBV3-1 (or the pseudogene TRBV3-2) and TRBJ1-1; D not certain. Germline loops: CDR1 LGHDT, CDR2 YNNKEL (reference sequence). CDR3 length: 13 amino acids. V was shortened by 8 bases and J by 4 bases, with 14 bases between the two germline ends. The CDR3 bases are TGTGCCAGCTCCCCCCTAACGGGCACTGAAGCTTTCTTT. Its protein product is CASSPLTGTEAFF.

V gene TRBV30 combines with J gene TRBJ2-3, with D possibly being TRBD2 (6 bases). Germline CDR1 reads GTSNPN; CDR2 reads SVGIG (reference sequence). This CDR3 contains 14 residues. V was trimmed by 5 bases and J by 5 bases, leaving 17 bases between them. Written as DNA, the CDR3 is TGTGCCTGGGCGGGGTCTAGCGTAGGAGATACGCAGTATTTT. Protein product: CAWAGSSVGDTQYF.

The J gene is TRBJ2-5, the V gene TRBV6-5; the match to TRBD1 covers 7 bases. V gave up 6 bases and J gave up 4 bases; unmatched junction bases: 8. The length of the CDR3 is 14 residues. The germline gives CDR1 MNHEY, CDR2 SVGAGI. Here the CDR3 reads CASRLQGPGETQYF. As DNA, the CDR3 is TGTGCCAGCAGGTTACAGGGGCCGGGAGAGACCCAGTACTTC.

The chain links TRBV28 to TRBJ2-3, with no clear D. Trimming shortened V by 3 bases and J by 6 bases, and 16 bases separated the two germline ends. The germline V gene encodes CDR1 MDHEN and CDR2 SYDVKM. The length of the CDR3 is 15 residues. CDR3 DNA: TGTGCCAGCAGTTTCCTGGAGTCGAATGGGGATACGCAGTATTTT. Its translation is CASSFLESNGDTQYF.

The chain is built from TRBV3-1 (or the pseudogene TRBV3-2) and TRBJ2-2; possible D gene TRBD2, 5 bases. Germline-derived CDR1 and CDR2 are LGHDT and YNNKEL (reference sequence). V shed 1 base and J shed 7 bases, with 7 bases lying between them. CDR3 length: 13 residues. CDR3 loop: CASSQVGVGELFF. The CDR3 region has the DNA TGTGCCAGCAGCCAAGTGGGAGTCGGGGAGCTGTTTTTT.

The chain is built from TRBV14 and TRBJ1-6; 8 bases map to TRBD1. Germline CDR1 SGHDN, CDR2 FVKESK. The CDR3 has 17 amino acids. V dropped 4 bases and J dropped 1; count of bases not matched to a gene: 6. CDR3 nucleotides: TGTGCCAGCAGCCTTTGGACAGGGAGGTCCTATAATTCACCCCTCCACTTT. It translates to CASSLWTGRSYNSPLHF.

V is TRBV2 and J is TRBJ1-4, with D unclear. CDR1 is SNHLY, CDR2 FYNNEI, per germline. V shed 3 bases and J shed 4 bases, with 12 bases lying between them. This CDR3 region has 15 residues. This CDR3 is CASSDPALGNEKLFF. The CDR3 bases are TGTGCCAGCAGTGATCCCGCACTCGGTAATGAAAAACTGTTTTTT.

This chain uses TRBV2 with TRBJ1-1; D not certain. Per germline, CDR1 SNHLY and CDR2 FYNNEI. The CDR3 length is 14 residues. The V end was cut by 4 bases, the J end by 7 bases, with 16 bases between. CDR3 coding DNA: TGTGCCAGCAGTGGTAGTACGGTAGCCGATGAAGCTTTCTTT. It specifies CASSGSTVADEAFF.

This chain joins TRBV3-1 (or the pseudogene TRBV3-2) and TRBJ1-6, with unresolved D. Deletions cut 3 bases from V and 8 bases from J, with 17 bases between. The CDR3 is made up of 16 amino acids. Germline CDR1 and CDR2: LGHDT and YNNKEL (reference sequence). CDR3 sequence reads: CASSQRASPRDSPLHF. In DNA, the CDR3 is TGTGCCAGCAGCCAGAGGGCCTCGCCTCGGGATTCACCCCTCCACTTT.

The chain recombines TRBV11-2 with TRBJ2-1; tentatively, D is TRBD2 (6 bases). Trimming removed 4 bases from V and 8 bases from J, with 21 bases in between. CDR1 and CDR2 (germline): SGHAT, FQNNGV. The CDR3 runs 16 residues. Here the CDR3 reads CASSSAFGAGSDEQFF. For the CDR3, the DNA is TGTGCCAGCAGCTCTGCATTCGGGGCGGGGAGCGATGAGCAGTTCTTC.

The chain carries TRBV30 and TRBJ1-1, with 7 bases fitting TRBD1. Germline CDR1 GTSNPN, CDR2 SVGIG (reference sequence). The CDR3 contains 14 residues. Germline trimming cut 1 base from V and 5 bases from J; bases unmatched to any gene: 7. CDR3 nucleotide sequence: TGTGCCTGGAGTGCCGACCGCAGGGGGACTGAAGCTTTCTTT. Encoded protein: CAWSADRRGTEAFF.

This chain links TRBV6-5 with TRBJ2-4, with D possibly TRBD1 on 6 matching bases. This CDR3 has 13 residues. CDR1 MNHEY and CDR2 SVGAGI come from the germline V gene. The germline V and J ends were trimmed by 6 bases and 0 bases, with 6 bases remaining between them. CDR3 residues: CASRQGAKNIQYF. The CDR3 DNA follows: TGTGCCAGCAGACAGGGAGCCAAAAACATTCAGTACTTC.

The chain links TRBV7-3 to TRBJ2-2; no definite D call. This CDR3 region has 16 residues. V was cut by 5 bases and J by 0 bases, with 13 bases left in between. Germline V gene lookup returns CDR1 SGHTA and CDR2 FQGTGA. The CDR3 loop reads CASSQVRAANTGELFF. CDR3 nucleotides: TGTGCCAGCAGCCAGGTTCGCGCCGCGAACACCGGGGAGCTGTTTTTT.

The chain uses TRBV18 and TRBJ1-5; D gene unclear. Per the germline V gene, CDR1 is KGHSH and CDR2 is LQKENI. This CDR3 comprises 15 residues. The germline V and J ends were trimmed by 2 bases and 3 bases, with 11 bases remaining between them. The CDR3 loop reads CASSPGDTLNQPQHF. CDR3 DNA: TGTGCCAGCTCACCAGGCGACACACTCAATCAGCCCCAGCATTTT.

The V and J genes are TRBV7-9 and TRBJ2-7; TRBD1 matches at 8 bases. Trimming at V came to 6 bases and at J to 2 bases, leaving 9 bases not matched to a gene. Germline V gene data show CDR1 as SEHNR and CDR2 as FQNEAQ (reference sequence). The CDR3 runs 15 residues. The CDR3 sequence is CASSTDRVGTYEQYF. The CDR3 DNA reads as TGTGCCAGCAGTACGGACAGGGTAGGGACCTACGAGCAGTACTTC.

V usage is TRBV19 and J usage is TRBJ1-5, with no clear D. The CDR3 is 13 amino acids. Trimming removed 1 base from V and 7 bases from J, with 8 bases in between. The germline V gene encodes CDR1 LNHDA and CDR2 SQIVND (reference sequence). Here the CDR3 DNA reads TGTGCCAGTAGTATAGCAGGTTTGCAGCCCCAGCATTTT. It translates to CASSIAGLQPQHF.

The V gene is TRBV5-1, the J gene TRBJ2-7, with 8 bases fitting TRBD2. CDR3 length equals 14 residues. Germline trimming cut 4 bases from V and 1 base from J; bases unmatched to any gene: 4. Germline CDR1 reads SGHRS; CDR2 reads YFSETQ. CDR3 sequence reads: CASSPGGGSYEQYF. CDR3 bases: TGCGCCAGCAGCCCCGGGGGGGGTTCCTACGAGCAGTACTTC.

This clone was recorded once. V is TRBV5-1 and J is TRBJ2-7, with D possibly matching TRBD2 (6 bases). Per germline, CDR1 SGHRS and CDR2 YFSETQ. CDR3 length: 11 amino acids. V was shortened by 7 bases and J by 7 bases, with 12 bases between the two germline ends. The CDR3 sequence is CASGFGREQYF. CDR3 coding DNA: TGCGCCAGCGGTTTCGGGAGAGAGCAGTACTTC.

The chain couples TRBV28 to TRBJ2-1; tentatively, D is TRBD2 (5 bases). Per the germline V gene, CDR1 is MDHEN and CDR2 is SYDVKM. V was clipped by 10 bases and J by 2 bases, with 18 bases between them. The CDR3 loop spans 15 amino acids. The CDR3 loop reads CATRKDSGPYNEQFF. DNA of the CDR3: TGTGCCACTCGTAAGGACTCAGGCCCCTACAATGAGCAGTTCTTC.

The chain uses TRBV30 and TRBJ1-1; tentatively, D is TRBD1 (6 bases). The CDR3 is made up of 12 amino acids. Trimming took 0 bases from V and 8 from J, leaving 10 bases between them. The germline V gene encodes CDR1 GTSNPN and CDR2 SVGIG (reference sequence). The CDR3 nucleotides are TGTGCCTGGAGTGTATTCGGGACAGAAGCTTTCTTT. Its translation: CAWSVFGTEAFF.

This clone was observed once. The chain carries TRBV7-2 and TRBJ2-7; 9 nucleotides match TRBD2. V gave up 5 bases and J gave up 1 base; unmatched junction bases: 3. This CDR3 has 14 residues. Germline V CDR1 and CDR2: SGHTA, FQGNSA. In DNA form, the CDR3 reads TGTGCCAGCAGCCCGGGACTAGCTTCCTACGAGCAGTACTTC. Translating it yields CASSPGLASYEQYF.

This chain uses TRBV11-1 with TRBJ1-6, with 9 nucleotides matching TRBD1. V shed 4 bases, J shed 7 bases, and the junction held 2 bases outside the gene matches. This CDR3 contains 14 residues. In germline, CDR1 is SGHAT, CDR2 FQDESV (reference sequence). DNA for the CDR3: TGTGCCAGCAGCTCCGGGACAGGGAATTCACCCCTCCACTTT. It codes for CASSSGTGNSPLHF.

This chain joins TRBV3-1 (or the pseudogene TRBV3-2) and TRBJ2-6, with D unclear. V lost 0 bases to trimming and J lost 0 bases, with 3 bases between them. Germline V CDR1 and CDR2: LGHDT, YNNKEL (reference sequence). The CDR3 sequence is 15 residues long. This chain's CDR3 is CASSQDFSGANVLTF. The CDR3 nucleotides read TGTGCCAGCAGCCAAGACTTCTCTGGGGCCAACGTCCTGACTTTC.